Listed below are T cell receptor beta chains from one sample, sequenced in a study of T cells after yellow fever vaccination. TCRdb ran MiXCR on the 5' RACE reads and lists one entry per CDR3 protein. The sample has about 360,000 distinct CDR3 sequences; roughly 6.1% are singletons. The sequences come from PBMCs, collected 5 days after the yellow fever booster vaccination. These receptors all stem from a man aged 25 to 40 who received the YFV17D yellow fever vaccine. CDR3s include the opening cysteine and the closing phenylalanine or tryptophan. D genes are given only for firm matches. The size field is filled for only some rows; it gives once, few, many or a size class.

j_gene: TRBJ2-2; d_gene: TRBD1; abundance: .; v_gene: TRBV5-4; CDR3nt: TGTGCCAGCAGCAAAAGGGGACAGCTAAGACCCGGGGAGCTGTTTTTT; CDR3aa: CASSKRGQLRPGELFF
j_gene: TRBJ2-3; d_gene: TRBD1; abundance: many; v_gene: TRBV12-3/TRBV12-4; CDR3nt: TGTGCCAGCAGTTGGCCGGACAGGGGGCTTGCAGATACGCAGTATTTT; CDR3aa: CASSWPDRGLADTQYF
j_gene: TRBJ2-1; d_gene: TRBD1; abundance: many; v_gene: TRBV6-5; CDR3nt: TGTGCCAGCAGATCCACCGGGACAGGGCAGTTCTTC; CDR3aa: CASRSTGTGQFF
j_gene: TRBJ1-5; d_gene: TRBD1; abundance: many; v_gene: TRBV20-1; CDR3nt: TGCAGTGCACCGGGACAGGGCGGGCAGCCCCAGCATTTT; CDR3aa: CSAPGQGGQPQHF
j_gene: TRBJ2-3; d_gene: .; abundance: .; v_gene: TRBV6-2/TRBV6-3; CDR3nt: TGTGCCAGCACCAAAGCCCAGCGGGATACGCAGTATTTT; CDR3aa: CASTKAQRDTQYF
j_gene: TRBJ2-3; d_gene: .; abundance: few; v_gene: TRBV24-1; CDR3nt: TGTGCCACCAGTGACAATCAAGTCAGGGGGCAGTATTTT; CDR3aa: CATSDNQVRGQYF
j_gene: TRBJ2-1; d_gene: .; abundance: few; v_gene: TRBV18; CDR3nt: TGTGCCAGCTCCGAGCTAGCGCGGTACAATGAGCAGTTCTTC; CDR3aa: CASSELARYNEQFF
j_gene: TRBJ2-1; d_gene: .; abundance: many; v_gene: TRBV29-1; CDR3nt: TGCAGCGTTGAAAGTTTTGCGGATAACTACAATGAGCAGTTCTTC; CDR3aa: CSVESFADNYNEQFF
j_gene: TRBJ2-3; d_gene: .; abundance: many; v_gene: TRBV15; CDR3nt: TGTGCCACCAGCCCAGGATCTAGCACAGATACGCAGTATTTT; CDR3aa: CATSPGSSTDTQYF
j_gene: TRBJ2-3; d_gene: .; abundance: many; v_gene: TRBV7-2; CDR3nt: TGTGCCAGCAGCTTAGCGGCAGATACGCAGTATTTT; CDR3aa: CASSLAADTQYF
j_gene: TRBJ2-7; d_gene: .; abundance: few; v_gene: TRBV5-1; CDR3nt: TGCGCCAGCAGCTTGGTAGGGTGGGACTACGAGCAGTACTTC; CDR3aa: CASSLVGWDYEQYF
j_gene: TRBJ2-7; d_gene: .; abundance: many; v_gene: TRBV7-9; CDR3nt: TGTGCCAGCAGTTTTATCTCCTACGAGCAGTACTTC; CDR3aa: CASSFISYEQYF
j_gene: TRBJ2-3; d_gene: .; abundance: many; v_gene: TRBV11-2; CDR3nt: TGTGCCAGCAGCTTTCAGGGTGCAGATACGCAGTATTTT; CDR3aa: CASSFQGADTQYF
j_gene: TRBJ1-1; d_gene: TRBD1; abundance: few; v_gene: TRBV7-9; CDR3nt: TGTGCCAGCAGAGGACAGGGTAGAGGGGGAGCGGAAGCTTTCTTT; CDR3aa: CASRGQGRGGAEAFF
j_gene: TRBJ2-7; d_gene: .; abundance: many; v_gene: TRBV2; CDR3nt: TGTGCCAGCAGTGAAAAATTAGTCGGGCAGGCCTCCTACGAGCAGTACTTC; CDR3aa: CASSEKLVGQASYEQYF
j_gene: TRBJ2-1; d_gene: .; abundance: .; v_gene: TRBV5-1; CDR3nt: TGCGCCAGCAGCTTAGACGGGAACGCCTACAATGAGCAGTTCTTC; CDR3aa: CASSLDGNAYNEQFF
j_gene: TRBJ2-1; d_gene: TRBD2; abundance: many; v_gene: TRBV24-1; CDR3nt: TGTGCCACCAGTGACCGGACTAGCGGGCCCTACAATGAGCAGTTCTTC; CDR3aa: CATSDRTSGPYNEQFF
j_gene: TRBJ2-1; d_gene: .; abundance: few; v_gene: TRBV4-3; CDR3nt: TGCGCCAGCAGCCGAGACCCAGTTAAGGCAACGCTAAACTACAATGAGCAGTTCTTC; CDR3aa: CASSRDPVKATLNYNEQFF
j_gene: TRBJ2-1; d_gene: .; abundance: .; v_gene: TRBV7-9; CDR3nt: TGTGCCAGCAGTTCTGTGGCGCCGGAGCAGTTCTTC; CDR3aa: CASSSVAPEQFF
j_gene: TRBJ1-1; d_gene: .; abundance: .; v_gene: TRBV7-2; CDR3nt: TGTGCCAGCAGCTACTCTCCCTTACCAGTCACTGAAGCTTTCTTT; CDR3aa: CASSYSPLPVTEAFF
j_gene: TRBJ2-1; d_gene: .; abundance: .; v_gene: TRBV7-9; CDR3nt: TGTGCCAGCAGCTCCTATAAGCCGAATGAGCAGTTCTTC; CDR3aa: CASSSYKPNEQFF
j_gene: TRBJ1-1; d_gene: .; abundance: .; v_gene: TRBV20-1; CDR3nt: TGCAGTGCTTCCAGTGTGAACACTGAAGCTTTCTTT; CDR3aa: CSASSVNTEAFF
j_gene: TRBJ2-3; d_gene: .; abundance: many; v_gene: TRBV12-3/TRBV12-4; CDR3nt: TGTGCCAGCAGTTTACAGGGGAATACGCAGTATTTT; CDR3aa: CASSLQGNTQYF
j_gene: TRBJ2-1; d_gene: .; abundance: .; v_gene: TRBV21-1; CDR3nt: TGTGGCAGGGGATCAGGGAATGAGCAGTTCTTC; CDR3aa: CGRGSGNEQFF
j_gene: TRBJ2-1; d_gene: TRBD2; abundance: .; v_gene: TRBV27; CDR3nt: TGTGCCAGCAGTAGGTCGGGAGGGCCGGATGAGCAGTTCTTC; CDR3aa: CASSRSGGPDEQFF
j_gene: TRBJ2-1; d_gene: .; abundance: few; v_gene: TRBV20-1; CDR3nt: TGCAGTGCTAGAGAGACCGGACTAGAGCAGTTCTTC; CDR3aa: CSARETGLEQFF
j_gene: TRBJ2-3; d_gene: .; abundance: many; v_gene: TRBV20-1; CDR3nt: TGCAGTGCTAGAGCTTCCCGAGGGTTCACAGATACGCAGTATTTT; CDR3aa: CSARASRGFTDTQYF
j_gene: TRBJ2-2; d_gene: TRBD2; abundance: .; v_gene: TRBV20-1; CDR3nt: TGCAGTGTTCCCCCTAGCGGGAGGGGCACCGGGGAGCTGTTTTTT; CDR3aa: CSVPPSGRGTGELFF
j_gene: TRBJ2-7; d_gene: .; abundance: .; v_gene: TRBV6-1; CDR3nt: TGTGCCAGTAGGCGGACAGACTCCTACGAGCAGTACTTC; CDR3aa: CASRRTDSYEQYF
j_gene: TRBJ2-5; d_gene: .; abundance: .; v_gene: TRBV18; CDR3nt: TGTGCCAGCTCACCACCGGGCATCACCCAGTACTTC; CDR3aa: CASSPPGITQYF
j_gene: TRBJ1-1; d_gene: .; abundance: .; v_gene: TRBV7-2; CDR3nt: TGTGCCAGCACCCTAGGTCCCAGGACGAACACTGAAGCTTTCTTT; CDR3aa: CASTLGPRTNTEAFF
j_gene: TRBJ2-3; d_gene: .; abundance: many; v_gene: TRBV2; CDR3nt: TGTGCCAGCAGTCCAGCCTCGCGGAGCACAGATACGCAGTATTTT; CDR3aa: CASSPASRSTDTQYF
j_gene: TRBJ2-1; d_gene: .; abundance: few; v_gene: TRBV1; CDR3nt: TGCACCAGCAGCTCACCACCACACCGGGCGCTCCTGGGCCATGAGCAGTTCTTC; CDR3aa: CTSSSPPHRALLGHEQFF
j_gene: TRBJ1-1; d_gene: TRBD1; abundance: .; v_gene: TRBV20-1; CDR3nt: TGCAGTGCTCACGCGACCGGGACAGGGAACACTGAAGCTTTCTTT; CDR3aa: CSAHATGTGNTEAFF
j_gene: TRBJ2-7; d_gene: .; abundance: many; v_gene: TRBV5-1; CDR3nt: TGCGCCAGCAGCTTTCCGGGACCGAACTCCTACGAGCAGTACTTC; CDR3aa: CASSFPGPNSYEQYF
j_gene: TRBJ2-5; d_gene: .; abundance: few; v_gene: TRBV5-1; CDR3nt: TGCGCCAGCAGCGGGGGGTTGCGAGAGACCCAGTACTTC; CDR3aa: CASSGGLRETQYF
j_gene: TRBJ1-6; d_gene: .; abundance: few; v_gene: TRBV5-1; CDR3nt: TGCGCCAGCAGCTTGGAACTAGGGGGGAATTCACCCCTCCACTTT; CDR3aa: CASSLELGGNSPLHF
j_gene: TRBJ2-3; d_gene: TRBD2; abundance: few; v_gene: TRBV12-3/TRBV12-4; CDR3nt: TGTGCCAGCAGTTTAAGGCCGGGACTAGCGGAGCCGACAGATACGCAGTATTTT; CDR3aa: CASSLRPGLAEPTDTQYF
j_gene: TRBJ1-6; d_gene: .; abundance: .; v_gene: TRBV15; CDR3nt: TGTGCCACCAGCAGAGTTAGGGATTATAATTCACCCCACCACTTT; CDR3aa: CATSRVRDYNSPHHF
j_gene: TRBJ2-7; d_gene: .; abundance: few; v_gene: TRBV5-1; CDR3nt: TGCGCCAGCAGGCCCCTAACGGACTACGAGCAGTACTTC; CDR3aa: CASRPLTDYEQYF
j_gene: TRBJ2-1; d_gene: TRBD2; abundance: many; v_gene: TRBV27; CDR3nt: TGTGCCAGCAGACAGACTAGCGGATACAATGAGCAGTTCTTC; CDR3aa: CASRQTSGYNEQFF
j_gene: TRBJ2-7; d_gene: .; abundance: few; v_gene: TRBV6-2/TRBV6-3; CDR3nt: TGTGCCAGCAGTTCCAGGGTTATGTACGAGCAGTACTTC; CDR3aa: CASSSRVMYEQYF
j_gene: TRBJ2-7; d_gene: .; abundance: many; v_gene: TRBV18; CDR3nt: TGTGCCAGCTCACGAGACAGGTCCTACGAGCAGTACTTC; CDR3aa: CASSRDRSYEQYF
j_gene: TRBJ2-3; d_gene: .; abundance: few; v_gene: TRBV6-5; CDR3nt: TGTGCCAGCAGTTACTTGCGGTATGGGACAGATACGCAGTATTTT; CDR3aa: CASSYLRYGTDTQYF
j_gene: TRBJ2-1; d_gene: TRBD2; abundance: .; v_gene: TRBV20-1; CDR3nt: TGCAGTGCTAGAGAAGGGAAGCGGGAGTCAAATGAGCAGTTCTTC; CDR3aa: CSAREGKRESNEQFF
j_gene: TRBJ2-1; d_gene: TRBD2; abundance: few; v_gene: TRBV10-3; CDR3nt: TGTGCCATCAGTGCTAGCGGGAGTATCGATGAGCAGTTCTTC; CDR3aa: CAISASGSIDEQFF
j_gene: TRBJ2-7; d_gene: .; abundance: many; v_gene: TRBV7-2; CDR3nt: TGTGCCAGCAGCTTTCGGACGGGAGACGAGCAGTACTTC; CDR3aa: CASSFRTGDEQYF
j_gene: TRBJ1-5; d_gene: .; abundance: once; v_gene: TRBV2; CDR3nt: TGTGCCATCAGTGCCCGCTATAGGGTAGATAGCAATCAGCCCCAGCATTTT; CDR3aa: CAISARYRVDSNQPQHF
j_gene: TRBJ2-1; d_gene: .; abundance: many; v_gene: TRBV20-1; CDR3nt: TGCAGTGCTAGAGATCCCCACAGAAGGCATGAGCAGTTCTTC; CDR3aa: CSARDPHRRHEQFF
j_gene: TRBJ2-3; d_gene: .; abundance: few; v_gene: TRBV29-1; CDR3nt: TGCAGCGTTGGGGGTAGCACAGATACGCAGTATTTT; CDR3aa: CSVGGSTDTQYF
j_gene: TRBJ2-1; d_gene: .; abundance: many; v_gene: TRBV6-2/TRBV6-3; CDR3nt: TGTGCCAGCAGTTACTTATCCAGCGGGAATGAGCAGTTCTTC; CDR3aa: CASSYLSSGNEQFF
j_gene: TRBJ1-1; d_gene: .; abundance: few; v_gene: TRBV20-1; CDR3nt: TGCAGTGCTAGGGGGCGGGGCACTGAAGCTTTCTTT; CDR3aa: CSARGRGTEAFF
j_gene: TRBJ1-1; d_gene: .; abundance: .; v_gene: TRBV5-1; CDR3nt: TGCGCCAGCAGCTCCACAAGGAACACTGAAGCTTTCTTT; CDR3aa: CASSSTRNTEAFF